The 12 T cell receptor beta chains reported below all come from one sample, sequenced in a study of blood T cell repertoires in COVID-19 (dated by TCRdb to between 2020 and 2021). The method was the immunoSEQ multiplex PCR assay. TCRdb carries this immuneACCESS record with in-frame sequences only. Its versions omit some clonotypes, under half of them owing to an unresolved V gene in the studies checked, with the rest unexplained. For this sample the table gives around 250,000 clones, of which approximately 90% were detected only once. The ten largest clones represent about 3% of the sample. Sample: peripheral blood. The receptors originated from a woman in her 30s with active or convalescent COVID-19.

V gene TRBV4-3 combines with J gene TRBJ1-5; D is possibly TRBD1 (6 bases). V lost 0 bases to trimming and J lost 7 bases, with 16 bases between them. The length of the CDR3 is 16 residues. Germline CDR1 LGHNA, CDR2 YSLEER. The CDR3 region is CASSQDPARGEQPQHF. The CDR3 DNA reads as TGCGCCAGCAGCCAAGATCCCGCCAGGGGAGAACAGCCCCAGCATTTT.

The chain has TRBV7-6 and TRBJ1-4; D may be TRBD1 (6 bases). V lost 2 bases to trimming and J lost 8 bases, with 12 bases between them. The CDR3 loop spans 14 amino acids. The germline V gene encodes CDR1 SGHVS and CDR2 FNYEAQ. The CDR3 bases are TGTGCCAGCAGCTTATCAGGGGATGGCGAAAAACTGTTTTTT. Translated, it gives CASSLSGDGEKLFF.

The chain links TRBV11-2 to TRBJ1-1, with TRBD1 as a possible D gene (6 bases). V lost 3 bases and J 5 bases, leaving 13 bases between the germline ends. In germline, CDR1 is SGHAT, CDR2 FQNNGV. The CDR3 extends over 14 amino acids. The CDR3 sequence is CASSFPGEVTEAFF. The CDR3 bases are TGTGCCAGCAGCTTTCCAGGGGAAGTAACTGAAGCTTTCTTT.

The CDR3 DNA follows: TGTGCCAGTAGTAACTCCGTCAGGGGTCACACTGAAGCTTTCTTT. It encodes CASSNSVRGHTEAFF. V gene TRBV19 combines with J gene TRBJ1-1, with a tentative D call TRBD1 (6 bases). CDR1 LNHDA and CDR2 SQIVND come from the germline V gene (reference sequence). CDR3 length: 15 residues. V was pared by 4 bases and J by 3 bases, with 15 bases between.

The chain is built from TRBV7-2 and TRBJ2-7; 11 bases agree with TRBD1. CDR1 and CDR2 from the germline V gene are SGHTA and FQGNSA. The CDR3 has 15 residues. After removal of 5 bases from V and 6 bases from J, the junction contained 9 bases not matched to a gene. CDR3 sequence: CASSPDRGRQFEQYF. The CDR3, as DNA: TGTGCCAGCAGCCCGGACAGGGGGCGGCAGTTCGAGCAGTACTTC.

CDR3 bases: TGCGCCAGCAGCTGGGGGGGTAGGCAGCTCCGAGAGACCCAGTACTTC. It yields the protein CASSWGGRQLRETQYF. The chain recombines TRBV5-1 with TRBJ2-5; 7 bases align to TRBD2. The germline V gene encodes CDR1 SGHRS and CDR2 YFSETQ. Losses at the gene ends were 3 bases for V and 4 bases for J; bases not matched to a gene: 12. This CDR3 has 16 amino acids.

The chain is built from TRBV4-2 and TRBJ2-1, with 9 bases that match TRBD2. There are 17 residues in the CDR3. J gave up 4 bases and V 0 bases, and 7 bases lay outside the gene matches. CDR1 is LGHNA and CDR2 is YNFKEQ in the germline V gene. The CDR3 region has the DNA TGTGCCAGCAGCCAAGAGCTAAGCGGGGGGTGGTACAATGAGCAGTTCTTC. As protein: CASSQELSGGWYNEQFF.

The chain joins TRBV7-2 to TRBJ2-2, with 9 bases aligning to TRBD2. The trim removed 1 base at V and 6 bases at J, leaving 6 bases unmatched. CDR1 SGHTA and CDR2 FQGNSA come from the germline V gene. This CDR3 is 16 amino acids long. CDR3 amino acids: CASSLGGGGAPGELFF. The CDR3 DNA is TGTGCCAGCAGCTTAGGAGGCGGGGGGGCCCCCGGGGAGCTGTTTTTT.

DNA of the CDR3: TGTGCCACCGCCGGGACACAAGGGGGGGAGCTGTTTTTT. It encodes CATAGTQGGELFF. The V call is TRBV27, the J call TRBJ2-2; possible D gene TRBD1, 6 bases. V was shortened by 10 bases and J by 8 bases, with 17 bases between the two germline ends. From germline, CDR1 is MNHEY and CDR2 SMNVEV (reference sequence). The CDR3 sequence is 13 residues long.

The table lists this clone with a few counts. The CDR3 region has the DNA TGTGCCACCCGGACAGGCCCGAACACCGGGGAGCTGTTTTTT. Amino acid sequence: CATRTGPNTGELFF. The chain recombines TRBV6-4 with TRBJ2-2, with 7 nucleotides matching TRBD1. From germline, CDR1 is MRHNA and CDR2 SNTAGT. V dropped 10 bases and J dropped 0; count of bases not matched to a gene: 5. The CDR3 is 14 residues long.

The V gene is TRBV6-5, the J gene TRBJ1-1, with D unresolved. Looked up from germline, CDR1 is MNHEY and CDR2 is SVGAGI. The CDR3 consists of 13 residues. The V end lost 2 bases, the J end lost 6 bases, and 10 bases lay between the germline ends. The CDR3 DNA follows: TGTGCCAGCAGTTACCGGTCTCAAGCTGAAGCTTTCTTT. This gives the protein CASSYRSQAEAFF.

The rearrangement joins TRBV5-1 to TRBJ1-6; no firm D call. The V and J ends lost 4 bases and 8 bases respectively, with 13 bases between them. The germline CDR1 and CDR2 sequences are SGHRS and YFSETQ. This CDR3 region has 14 residues. CDR3: CASSPGYQHSPLHF. DNA for the CDR3: TGCGCCAGCAGCCCGGGATATCAGCATTCACCCCTCCACTTT.